One sample yielded the 15 T cell receptor beta chains listed below, sequenced in a study of T cell responses to AZD1222 COVID-19 vaccine. Here immunoSEQ multiplex PCR was the method, and the copy in TCRdb shows in-frame clones only, minus some. Of 150,000 or so clones listed, about 94% were seen once; the top ten hold under 4.5%. The sequenced sample was peripheral blood, obtained on day 0 of AZD1222 vaccination. Receptors were obtained from an adult in good health.

The CDR3 coding sequence is TGTGCCAGCAGCTTGGGACAGGGGGCGGACGAGCAGTACTTC. Its translation is CASSLGQGADEQYF. The V gene is TRBV5-5, the J gene TRBJ2-7; 10 bases agree with TRBD1. The germline CDR1 and CDR2 sequences are SGHKS and YYEKEE (reference sequence). Trimming removed 0 bases from V and 5 bases from J; junction bases left unmatched: 2. The CDR3 runs to 14 residues.

The genes are TRBV7-2 and TRBJ1-5; 8 bases line up with TRBD1. The CDR3 runs 14 residues. Germline V gene sequence: CDR1 SGHTA, CDR2 FQGNSA. V was clipped by 6 bases and J by 5 bases; unmatched bases: 6. For the CDR3, the DNA is TGTGCCAGCAGGCTTGGGACAGGATATCAGCCCCAGCATTTT. Amino acid sequence: CASRLGTGYQPQHF. The full variable domain, completed using reference TRBV7-2 and TRBJ1-5, is GAGVSQSPSNKVTEKGKDVELRCDPISGHTALYWYRQSLGQGLEFLIYFQGNSAPDKSGLPSDRFSAERTGGSVSTLTIQRTQQEDSAVYLCASRLGTGYQPQHFGDGTRLSIL.

CDR3 region: CASPAGRDDGSPLHF. The CDR3, as DNA: TGTGCCAGCCCGGCGGGAAGGGACGATGGTTCACCCCTCCACTTT. This chain joins TRBV2 and TRBJ1-6; the D gene is possibly TRBD1 (5 bases). The CDR3 loop spans 15 amino acids. Trimming removed 8 bases at V and 9 bases at J, with 20 bases between. Looked up from germline, CDR1 is SNHLY and CDR2 is FYNNEI.

The chain is built from TRBV7-8 and TRBJ1-6; 7 bases match TRBD1. CDR1 is SGHVS and CDR2 is FQNEAQ in the germline V gene. V dropped 6 bases and J dropped 9; count of bases not matched to a gene: 8. This CDR3 is built from 14 residues. This chain's CDR3 is CASRQTGNSSPLHF. The CDR3 DNA follows: TGTGCCAGCAGACAGACAGGGAATAGTTCACCCCTCCACTTT.

The CDR3 spells CASSPWTGQETQYF. The CDR3 coding sequence is TGTGCCAGCAGCCCCTGGACGGGCCAAGAGACCCAGTACTTC. This chain connects TRBV7-9 to TRBJ2-5; D unresolved. The CDR3 contains 14 residues. Germline V gene sequence: CDR1 SEHNR, CDR2 FQNEAQ (reference sequence). V lost 5 bases to trimming and J lost 1 base, with 11 bases between them.

The chain is built from TRBV19 and TRBJ2-3; D may match TRBD1 or TRBD2 (5 bases each). The CDR3 totals 17 residues. The ends were cut back, 2 bases at V and 4 bases at J, with 19 bases in the middle. Germline V CDR1 and CDR2: LNHDA, SQIVND (reference sequence). For the CDR3, the DNA is TGTGCCAGTAGTATACTCCGGCCCGGGATGGGGCCAGATACGCAGTATTTT. It codes for CASSILRPGMGPDTQYF.

J is TRBJ1-2 and V is TRBV6-5; D is uncertain. Germline V gives CDR1 MNHEY, CDR2 SVGAGI. This CDR3 has 11 residues. V lost 11 bases to trimming and J lost 4 bases, with 11 bases between them. CDR3 bases: TGTGCCTTACGATGGGGCTATGGCTACACCTTC. Amino acids: CALRWGYGYTF.

This clone was observed once. The rearrangement joins TRBV27 to TRBJ1-2; D is ambiguous. V was clipped by 6 bases and J by 4 bases, with 12 bases between them. Germline V CDR1 and CDR2: MNHEY, SMNVEV (reference sequence). The CDR3 length is 13 residues. The CDR3 nucleotides are TGTGCCAGCAGCCTAGGTTTCTCCTATGGCTACACCTTC. Its translation: CASSLGFSYGYTF.

This rearrangement joins TRBV5-1 to TRBJ2-7; no clear D. V lost 4 bases, J lost 0 bases, and 8 bases lay in between. Germline V gene lookup returns CDR1 SGHRS and CDR2 YFSETQ. CDR3 length equals 13 residues. The DNA for the CDR3 is TGCGCCAGCAGCGTAGCTAGCTCCTACGAGCAGTACTTC. Translation: CASSVASSYEQYF. The whole variable domain, remainder taken from reference TRBV5-1 and TRBJ2-7, is KAGVTQTPRYLIKTRGQQVTLSCSPISGHRSVSWYQQTPGQGLQFLFEYFSETQRNKGNFPGRFSGRQFSNSRSEMNVSTLELGDSALYLCASSVASSYEQYFGPGTRLTVT.

This chain uses TRBV7-8 with TRBJ1-1; 8 nucleotides match TRBD1. V lost 1 base and J lost 3; bases outside the gene matches: 7. CDR1 SGHVS and CDR2 FQNEAQ come from the germline V gene. The CDR3 covers 16 residues. Here the CDR3 DNA reads TGTGCCAGCAGCTTAGATTACCAGGGGGCTCACACTGAAGCTTTCTTT. This gives the protein CASSLDYQGAHTEAFF.

The chain combines TRBV6-5 with TRBJ2-3; no reliable D call. V was trimmed by 0 bases and J by 2 bases, leaving 6 bases between them. Germline CDR1 reads MNHEY; CDR2 reads SVGAGI. CDR3 length: 14 amino acids. The CDR3 DNA sequence: TGTGCCAGCAGTTACTCGCGGCCCACAGATACGCAGTATTTT. This translates into CASSYSRPTDTQYF.

V and J are TRBV3-1 (or the pseudogene TRBV3-2) and TRBJ1-6, with D uncertain. Germline V gives CDR1 LGHDT, CDR2 YNNKEL (reference sequence). V shed 3 bases and J shed 6 bases, with 18 bases lying between them. The CDR3 has 17 residues. The CDR3, as DNA: TGTGCCAGCAGCCAGGTCCTCGACACGGGCCTTAATTCACCCCTCCACTTT. Amino acids: CASSQVLDTGLNSPLHF.

This chain joins TRBV18 and TRBJ2-3; D gene uncertain. Trimming left V 5 bases short and J 0 bases short, with 15 bases between. Germline CDR1 reads KGHSH; CDR2 reads LQKENI. The CDR3 covers 16 residues. In DNA form, the CDR3 reads TGTGCCAGCTCAATTCGACGGAAGACTAGCACAGATACGCAGTATTTT. Translation gives CASSIRRKTSTDTQYF.

The V gene is TRBV12-3 or TRBV12-4, the J gene TRBJ2-1, with TRBD1 matching over 7 bases. V shed 2 bases and J 9 bases; nucleotides not matched to a gene: 4. The CDR3 sequence is 13 residues long. The CDR3 DNA reads TGTGCCAGCAGTTTAAAAGGGGACAGTGAGCAGTTCTTC. As protein: CASSLKGDSEQFF.

V and J are TRBV29-1 and TRBJ1-5; the match to TRBD1 covers 7 bases. V was clipped by 6 bases and J by 4 bases; unmatched bases: 12. CDR1 and CDR2 from the germline V gene are SQVTM and ANQGSEA. The CDR3 spans 15 residues. The CDR3 nucleotides read TGCAGCGTGGATGGGAGGGGGCTTGGGAATCAGCCCCAGCATTTT. This gives the protein CSVDGRGLGNQPQHF.